This TCR beta chain was sequenced for a study of blood T cell repertoires in COVID-19 (dated by TCRdb to 2020 to 2021). Turning to the overall study: Collaborator samples came from the United States, Italy and Spain and covered acute and convalescent phases of COVID-19. HLA class I and class II types, where available, came from metadata supplied by the sample provider rather than from assay-based typing. The prospective study material was composed of cDNA or gDNA derived from T cells, B-cell-depleted T cells, or PBMCs. The samples were drawn from the first 160 participants of the ongoing ImmuneRACE study and from under 1,500 subjects provided by 6 global collaborators. The sample metadata nearly always contained a de-identified subject ID, COVID-19 status, age in years and sex. Deeply sampled blood TCRbeta repertoires from subjects exposed to, actively infected with, or recovered from COVID-19 were included in the dataset. The repertoires were released in a freely available public database intended as a resource for research on the immune response to SARS-CoV-2.

The investigation overall reported the following: Clinical and demographic metadata were provided uncurated, with the amount varying by source and participant.

Reading from cysteine to phenylalanine, the CDR3 counts 14 amino acids. Only the CDR3 region is kept as DNA, spanning 42 bases read in frame from base 1. Taken from the germline V gene, the CDR1 and CDR2 loops are SGHRS and YFSETQ. Deletion took 4 bases off V and 3 bases off J, with a span of 11 bases between the germline ends. On this clone: Its recognized antigen is unknown. A much larger clonotype is one base distant, so this may be a read error.

Each collaborating institution followed its own protocols to collect whole blood in K2EDTA tubes. Collaborator samples were shipped for TCRbeta analysis as frozen whole blood, isolated PBMCs, or DNA extracted from either sample type. TCRbeta CDR3 regions were amplified from genomic DNA by means of the immunoSEQ Assay, a bias-controlled multiplex PCR. As for the authors' bioinformatics: The number of nucleated cells in each sample was estimated by amplification of reference gene primers within the assay. To quantify the absolute abundance of each unique TCRbeta CDR3 rearrangement, sequence reads were collapsed and filtered. For each sample, productive Simpson clonality was calculated as the square root of Simpson's diversity index across productive rearrangements. The table was pulled from immuneACCESS by TCRdb, which kept in-frame rearrangements only. Such tables lose some clones; where checked, under half of the loss comes from unresolved V genes, and the rest has no known cause. The V and J calls and clone size are taken from that table; D and trimming were inferred from the DNA. Across this sample there are 55,000 to 85,000 clones, with approximately 83% seen only once. The ten biggest clones cover less than 15% of the sample.

The chain was built from TRBV5-1 and TRBJ1-3, with no D gene named confidently. The sequencing sample was made of peripheral blood. This TCR was sampled from a human donor in a cohort sampled during active COVID-19. CDR3 sequence: CASSDQEFGNTIYF. The DNA reads as follows: TGCGCCAGCAGCGATCAGGAATTTGGAAACACCATATATTTT.